This entry features one TCR beta chain sequence. Its specificity is unknown. This entry belongs to a study of CD8+ T cells in alopecia areata. Study-wide results and caveats: Lesional scalp displayed greater clonality than normal scalp, most notably in alopecia totalis/universalis. Persistence in scalp and blood during tofacitinib was observed for many expanded lesional clones.

Described treatment: oral pan-JAK inhibitor, 5-10 mg twice daily. In each case, RNA was isolated and then reverse transcribed into cDNA as the sequencing template. This table comes from immunoSEQ multiplex PCR, and its TCRdb copy is limited to in-frame clones, with some not included. The data contain about 190,000 clones, around 60% of them singletons. There are 14 residues in the CDR3. V gave up 5 bases and J gave up 1 base, with 11 bases separating them. Germline V gives CDR1 SGHVS, CDR2 FQNEAQ. The chain links TRBV7-8 to TRBJ1-1; possibly TRBD1 for D (6 bases). The source material was CD4+ T cells sorted from blood, sampled at week 4, from a patient treated with tofacitinib. This sequence was found in a human donor with alopecia areata. CDR3 DNA sequence: TGTGCCAGCAGCCGGGACACACGGAACACTGAAGCTTTCTTT. This sequence encodes CASSRDTRNTEAFF.